This is a list of T cell receptor beta chains from one sample in a study of T cells in Graves' hyperthyroidism and ophthalmopathy. Via MiXCR, TCRdb re-called the multiplex PCR reads, giving one row per CDR3 protein. The table records 500,000 to 600,000 distinct CDR3 sequences, around 42% of them present only once. The sample taken for sequencing was peripheral blood or thyroid tissue (not recorded which). The receptors originated from a woman between 18 and 30 years old with Graves' hyperthyroidism. Both conserved end residues are part of each CDR3. D genes are given only for firm matches. Only some rows state a clone size, as once, few, many or a class for expanded clones.

>TRBJ1-1|many|-|TRBV29-1
CSAREAGTEAFF
TGCAGCGCCAGGGAGGCGGGCACTGAAGCTTTCTTT
>TRBJ2-3|-|-|TRBV9
CASSVYGLAGSTDTQYF
TGTGCCAGCAGCGTATATGGGCTAGCTGGGTCCACAGATACGCAGTATTTT
>TRBJ2-5|many|-|TRBV28
CASSFRTDQETQYF
TGTGCCAGCAGTTTCCGGACGGACCAAGAGACCCAGTACTTC
>TRBJ2-7|-|-|TRBV18
CASSPPTSYKQYF
TGTGCCAGCTCACCCCCAACCTCCTACAAGCAGTACTTC
>TRBJ1-4|-|-|TRBV13
CASSPPGKLFF
TGTGCCAGCAGCCCCCCGGGAAAACTGTTTTTT
>TRBJ1-5|many|-|TRBV27
CASRQAGNQPQHF
TGTGCCAGCAGACAGGCCGGGAATCAGCCCCAGCATTTT
>TRBJ2-7|-|-|TRBV20-1
CSAIPPDRGEQYF
TGCAGTGCTATCCCGCCAGACCGAGGCGAGCAGTACTTC
>TRBJ2-3|-|-|TRBV7-8
CASSLVITGTDTQYF
TGTGCCAGCAGCTTGGTGATCACGGGCACAGATACGCAGTATTTT
>TRBJ1-5|many|-|TRBV7-8
CASSFQDSSNQPQHF
TGTGCCAGCAGCTTTCAGGACAGTAGCAATCAGCCCCAGCATTTT
>TRBJ1-5|-|TRBD1|TRBV2
CASTLWLAGQGPFPQHF
TGTGCCAGCACTCTTTGGCTAGCGGGACAGGGCCCCTTCCCCCAGCATTTT
>TRBJ2-2|few|-|TRBV7-9
CASSKGNTGELFF
TGTGCCAGCAGCAAGGGCAACACCGGGGAGCTGTTTTTT
>TRBJ2-3|-|TRBD2|TRBV20-1
CSARDGTSADTQYF
TGCAGTGCTAGAGACGGGACTAGCGCAGATACGCAGTATTTT
>TRBJ2-6|many|-|TRBV3-1
CASMGSGANVLTF
TGTGCCAGCATGGGGTCTGGGGCCAACGTCCTGACTTTC
>TRBJ1-1|many|-|TRBV2
CASRGDVGIEAFF
TGTGCCAGCAGAGGGGACGTCGGAATAGAAGCTTTCTTT
>TRBJ2-7|many|-|TRBV6-5
CASSYSGRSSSYEQYF
TGTGCCAGCAGTTACTCCGGCAGGTCGAGCTCCTACGAGCAGTACTTC
>TRBJ2-5|many|TRBD2|TRBV5-1
CASSRLAGGSGGETQYF
TGCGCCAGCAGTCGACTAGCGGGAGGCTCTGGCGGAGAGACCCAGTACTTC
>TRBJ2-2|few|-|TRBV11-3
CASRIAGTLNTGELFF
TGTGCCAGCAGAATTGCCGGGACATTGAACACCGGGGAGCTGTTTTTT
>TRBJ2-7|-|TRBD2|TRBV29-1
CSAGRGLDYEQYF
TGCAGCGCAGGGCGAGGACTAGACTACGAGCAGTACTTC
>TRBJ2-7|-|TRBD2|TRBV10-3
CAIRETSGRAHEQYF
TGTGCCATCAGAGAGACTAGCGGGAGGGCCCACGAGCAGTACTTC
>TRBJ2-7|many|-|TRBV4-1
CASSPVEGRRSYEQYF
TGCGCCAGCAGCCCAGTCGAGGGACGACGCTCCTACGAGCAGTACTTC
>TRBJ2-7|-|TRBD2|TRBV7-9
CASRNPGLGKYNEQYF
TGTGCCAGCAGAAATCCGGGACTAGGGAAGTACAATGAGCAGTACTTC
>TRBJ2-7|once|TRBD2|TRBV24-1
CATSDLPSGSEQYF
TGTGCCACCAGTGATTTGCCTAGCGGGAGTGAGCAGTACTTC
>TRBJ1-5|many|-|TRBV6-6
CASSYLAIEVSNQPQHF
TGTGCCAGCAGTTACCTCGCAATTGAGGTTAGCAATCAGCCCCAGCATTTT
>TRBJ2-5|many|TRBD2|TRBV7-9
CASSKTAGETQYF
TGTGCCAGCAGCAAGACAGCGGGGGAGACCCAGTACTTC
>TRBJ1-1|many|-|TRBV7-9
CASSSEQGRIGEAFF
TGTGCCAGCAGCTCTGAGCAGGGGAGGATCGGTGAAGCTTTCTTT
>TRBJ2-6|-|-|TRBV20-1
CSAIGTGGANVLTF
TGCAGTGCTATCGGGACGGGTGGGGCCAACGTCCTGACTTTC
>TRBJ1-5|many|-|TRBV20-1
CSAKGLGLDNQPQHF
TGCAGTGCTAAAGGCCTGGGTTTAGACAATCAGCCCCAGCATTTT
>TRBJ2-2|many|-|TRBV7-3
CASSLSGTDGTGELFF
TGTGCCAGCAGCTTAAGCGGGACAGACGGCACCGGGGAGCTGTTTTTT
>TRBJ2-3|few|TRBD2|TRBV7-8
CASSSRLAGGLDTQYF
TGTGCCAGCAGCTCTAGACTAGCGGGAGGCTTAGATACGCAGTATTTT
>TRBJ2-7|-|-|TRBV10-3
CAISSPPDLYEQYF
TGTGCCATCAGCTCACCACCTGACCTCTACGAGCAGTACTTC
>TRBJ1-1|many|-|TRBV6-5
CASSETPENTEAFF
TGTGCCAGCAGTGAAACTCCTGAGAACACTGAAGCTTTCTTT
>TRBJ2-6|-|TRBD1|TRBV7-6
CASSQRTGDNVLTF
TGTGCCAGCAGCCAAAGGACAGGGGACAACGTCCTGACTTTC
>TRBJ1-2|-|-|TRBV12-3/TRBV12-4
CASSEGTKYGYTF
TGTGCCAGCAGTGAAGGGACGAAGTATGGCTACACCTTC
>TRBJ2-5|many|-|TRBV5-1
CASSGSGEETQYF
TGCGCCAGCAGCGGGAGCGGAGAAGAGACCCAGTACTTC
>TRBJ1-4|few|-|TRBV7-2
CASSQEGPVGLATNEKLFF
TGTGCCAGCAGCCAAGAGGGTCCTGTTGGTCTCGCGACTAATGAAAAACTGTTTTTT
>TRBJ1-4|many|-|TRBV4-3
CASSQDLFRNEKLFF
TGCGCCAGCAGCCAAGACCTGTTTAGGAATGAAAAACTGTTTTTT
>TRBJ1-5|many|-|TRBV20-1
CSARDSGGQRSNQPQHF
TGCAGTGCTAGGGATTCGGGAGGGCAGCGGAGCAATCAGCCCCAGCATTTT
>TRBJ2-7|-|-|TRBV11-1
CATFRPLSSYEQYF
TGTGCTACCTTTCGACCCCTAAGCTCCTACGAGCAGTACTTC
>TRBJ2-5|many|TRBD1|TRBV29-1
CSGTGVEETQYF
TGCAGCGGAACAGGGGTTGAAGAGACCCAGTACTTC
>TRBJ1-2|many|-|TRBV5-8
CASSLGGGLDYGYTF
TGTGCCAGCAGCTTGGGCGGAGGCCTCGACTATGGCTACACCTTC
>TRBJ1-4|many|TRBD1|TRBV12-3/TRBV12-4
CASSWYRGNEKLFF
TGTGCCAGCAGTTGGTACAGGGGGAATGAAAAACTGTTTTTT
>TRBJ2-3|once|TRBD2|TRBV24-1
CATSEAFLAGGLPDTQYF
TGTGCCACCAGTGAGGCCTTTCTAGCGGGAGGACTTCCAGATACGCAGTATTTT
>TRBJ2-7|many|-|TRBV7-8
CASSLAPGPIYEQYF
TGTGCCAGCAGCTTAGCCCCTGGCCCGATCTACGAGCAGTACTTC
>TRBJ1-2|-|TRBD1|TRBV7-2
CASSLMVQGAGYGHTF
TGTGCCAGCAGCTTAATGGTACAGGGGGCTGGCTATGGCCACACCTTC
>TRBJ2-7|once|-|TRBV7-2
CASSPVQVGYEQYF
TGTGCCAGCAGTCCAGTGCAGGTAGGATACGAGCAGTACTTC
>TRBJ2-5|many|-|TRBV6-5
CASSLGKGETQYF
TGTGCCAGCAGTTTAGGAAAGGGGGAGACCCAGTACTTC
>TRBJ2-7|-|TRBD2|TRBV24-1
CATSDASGTYWEQYF
TGTGCCACCAGTGATGCGAGCGGGACTTACTGGGAGCAGTACTTC